The 25 T cell receptor beta chains presented below share a single source sample, sequenced in a study of memory CD4+ T cells and cytomegalovirus serostatus. Single viable CD3+CD4+CD8-CD45RO+ cells were sorted as the memory CD4+ T cells. Produced via immunoSEQ multiplex PCR; TCRdb's table is partial and in-frame only. The sample holds 40,000 to 50,000 clones, approximately 81% seen once. Material: memory CD4+ T cells from blood. These receptors were obtained from an adult in good health and CMV-seropositive.

The chain employs TRBV7-9 and TRBJ2-5; D is undetermined. Germline CDR1 is SEHNR and CDR2 is FQNEAQ (reference sequence). The CDR3 length is 15 residues. The ends were cut back, 4 bases at V and 1 base at J, with 13 bases in the middle. The CDR3 DNA reads TGTGCCAGCAGCTCACGACTGTACACCCAAGAGACCCAGTACTTC. Its protein is CASSSRLYTQETQYF.

Concerning this clone: Other DNA sequences in this specimen translate into the identical CDR3. The J gene is TRBJ1-1, the V gene TRBV5-1; D uncertain. The CDR3 is made up of 13 amino acids. V dropped 4 bases and J dropped 0 bases, with 7 bases sitting between them. CDR1 and CDR2 (germline): SGHRS, YFSETQ. CDR3: CASSLELNTEAFF. In DNA form, the CDR3 reads TGCGCCAGCAGCCTGGAGCTGAACACTGAAGCTTTCTTT.

J is TRBJ1-1 and V is TRBV5-1; D remains ambiguous. Germline CDR1 and CDR2: SGHRS and YFSETQ. Trimming pared 3 bases from V and 0 bases from J, leaving 15 bases between. There are 16 residues in the CDR3. CDR3 amino acids: CASSSMGISVNTEAFF. CDR3 DNA: TGCGCCAGCAGCTCCATGGGGATTTCGGTGAACACTGAAGCTTTCTTT.

The CDR3 DNA is TGTGCCAGCTCACCCCCAACTAGCGGGGGCCGCGGGGAGCAGTACTTC. Protein: CASSPPTSGGRGEQYF. The chain is built from TRBV18 and TRBJ2-7, with TRBD2 matching over 11 bases. Germline assignment: CDR1 KGHSH and CDR2 LQKENI. This CDR3 is built from 16 residues. V was pared by 3 bases and J by 7 bases, with 11 bases of the junction left unmatched.

This rearrangement joins TRBV6-1 to TRBJ2-2, with D possibly TRBD2 on 5 matching bases. V lost 2 bases and J lost 1, with 8 bases in between. Germline V CDR1 and CDR2: MNHNS, SASEGT. The CDR3 runs 15 residues. Here the CDR3 reads CASSEWRQNTGELFF. DNA for the CDR3: TGTGCCAGCAGTGAATGGAGGCAGAACACCGGGGAGCTGTTTTTT.

The chain has TRBV11-2 and TRBJ2-7, with D unresolved. The CDR3 extends over 13 amino acids. V lost 1 base to trimming and J lost 5 bases, with 9 bases between them. Germline CDR1 and CDR2: SGHAT and FQNNGV. CDR3 in amino acids: CASSLALDDEQYF. Written as DNA, the CDR3 is TGTGCCAGCAGCTTAGCCCTGGACGACGAGCAGTACTTC.

V usage is TRBV6-6 and J usage is TRBJ2-4; 9 nucleotides line up with TRBD2. The V gene end was trimmed by 4 bases and the J gene end by 5 bases; junction bases not matched to a gene: 3. This CDR3 region has 14 residues. Germline CDR1 MNHNY, CDR2 SVGAGI (reference sequence). This chain's CDR3 is CASSLRGGENIQYF. CDR3 bases: TGTGCCAGCAGTTTGCGGGGGGGGGAAAACATTCAGTACTTC.

The chain employs TRBV6-5 and TRBJ1-2; D remains ambiguous. The CDR3 totals 14 residues. Germline assignment: CDR1 MNHEY and CDR2 SVGAGI. Trimming cost V 6 bases and J 1 base, with 12 bases left between them. The CDR3 loop reads CASRTDNRNYGYTF. CDR3 bases: TGTGCCAGCAGAACCGACAACCGTAACTATGGCTACACCTTC.

In its sample, this clone ranks as medium-sized. This chain joins TRBV7-2 and TRBJ2-3; D may correspond to TRBD1 or TRBD2 (5 bases each). The V end lost 7 bases, the J end lost 5 bases, and 22 bases lay between the germline ends. The length of the CDR3 is 16 residues. CDR1 SGHTA and CDR2 FQGNSA come from the germline V gene. The CDR3 DNA is TGTGCCAGCAATACGATCCTAGGGGACGGTGGAGATACGCAGTATTTT. Its translation: CASNTILGDGGDTQYF.

The chain employs TRBV25-1 and TRBJ1-1; TRBD1 is a possible D gene (5 bases). V was cut by 3 bases and J by 5 bases, with 13 bases left in between. The CDR3 extends over 14 amino acids. Germline CDR1 and CDR2: MGHDK and SYGVNS. The CDR3 bases are TGTGCCAGCAGTGAGCCGTCAGGGAAAACTGAAGCTTTCTTT. Its translation is CASSEPSGKTEAFF. The whole variable domain, remainder taken from reference TRBV25-1 and TRBJ1-1, is EADIYQTPRYLVIGTGKKITLECSQTMGHDKMYWYQQDPGMELHLIHYSYGVNSTEKGDLSSESTVSRIRTEHFPLTLESARPSHTSQYLCASSEPSGKTEAFFGQGTRLTVV.

The J gene is TRBJ2-7, the V gene TRBV14; a weak D match, TRBD1 (5 bases). CDR1 and CDR2 (germline): SGHDN, FVKESK. This CDR3 comprises 14 residues. V gave up 0 bases and J gave up 4 bases, with 10 bases separating them. The CDR3 DNA sequence: TGTGCCAGCAGCCAAGAAAGGAAGGGGTACGAGCAGTACTTC. This translates into CASSQERKGYEQYF.

There are a few counts of this clone. The identical CDR3 is also encoded by other nucleotide sequences in the sample. The chain employs TRBV6-6 and TRBJ1-1; 9 bases align to TRBD1. This CDR3 is built from 16 residues. CDR1 and CDR2 from the germline V gene are MNHNY and SVGAGI (reference sequence). V trimming: 5 bases; J trimming: 2 bases; junction bases outside the gene matches: 9. The CDR3 DNA reads as TGTGCCAGCAGTCGCGGGACAGGGCGGGTTAACACTGAAGCTTTCTTT. The encoded protein is CASSRGTGRVNTEAFF.

The chain combines TRBV6-1 with TRBJ1-1; D is perhaps TRBD1 (5 bases). Germline CDR1 reads MNHNS; CDR2 reads SASEGT. This CDR3 contains 13 residues. The ends were cut back, 2 bases at V and 4 bases at J, with 8 bases in the middle. The CDR3: CASSERGGTEAFF. CDR3 nucleotide sequence: TGTGCCAGCAGTGAAAGGGGAGGCACTGAAGCTTTCTTT.

This chain connects TRBV5-1 to TRBJ1-4, with TRBD1 matching 7 bases. The CDR3 is made up of 16 amino acids. After removal of 1 base from V and 6 bases from J, the junction contained 9 bases not matched to a gene. The germline CDR1 and CDR2 sequences are SGHRS and YFSETQ. In DNA form, the CDR3 reads TGCGCCAGCAGCTTGAGTCAGGCAGGGGGGGATGAAAAACTGTTTTTT. Translated: CASSLSQAGGDEKLFF. The full variable domain, with the rest looked up from reference TRBV5-1 and TRBJ1-4, is KAGVTQTPRYLIKTRGQQVTLSCSPISGHRSVSWYQQTPGQGLQFLFEYFSETQRNKGNFPGRFSGRQFSNSRSEMNVSTLELGDSALYLCASSLSQAGGDEKLFFGSGTQLSVL.

The rearrangement uses TRBV28 and TRBJ1-6; D is unclear. Germline assignment: CDR1 MDHEN and CDR2 SYDVKM. V lost 7 bases and J 9 bases, leaving 22 bases between the germline ends. The CDR3 is 16 residues long. The CDR3 nucleotides read TGTGCCAGCACACCTACCGGCTTCATGGAGGGTTCACCCCTCCACTTT. Translated: CASTPTGFMEGSPLHF.

This chain connects TRBV14 to TRBJ2-3; no definite D call. Deletions cut 4 bases from V and 6 bases from J, with 8 bases between. There are 12 residues in the CDR3. Germline V lookup: CDR1 SGHDN, CDR2 FVKESK. DNA of the CDR3: TGTGCCAGCAGCCGCAACACGGATACGCAGTATTTT. Protein: CASSRNTDTQYF.

The chain couples TRBV5-6 to TRBJ2-6; no reliable D call. This CDR3 spans 13 amino acids. Between the trimmed V and J ends, which lost 5 bases and 1 base, there was a span of 4 bases. Per the germline V gene, CDR1 is SGHDT and CDR2 is YYEEEE. The CDR3 coding sequence is TGTGCCAGCAGTCAGTCTGGGGCCAACGTCCTGACTTTC. It is translated as CASSQSGANVLTF.

V usage is TRBV2 and J usage is TRBJ1-6; D gene uncertain. V dropped 6 bases and J dropped 10 bases, with 7 bases sitting between them. This CDR3 has 11 residues. Germline V gene lookup returns CDR1 SNHLY and CDR2 FYNNEI. The CDR3: CASSNPSPLHF. The CDR3 region has the DNA TGTGCCAGCAGCAACCCCTCACCCCTCCACTTT.

The V gene is TRBV9, the J gene TRBJ1-2; D is undetermined. Looked up from germline, CDR1 is SGDLS and CDR2 is YYNGEE. The ends were cut back, 0 bases at V and 6 bases at J, with 12 bases in the middle. CDR3 length equals 14 residues. The CDR3, as DNA: TGTGCCAGCAGCGTAGATGCCAGGTTGGATGGCTACACCTTC. Translated, it gives CASSVDARLDGYTF.

The chain links TRBV5-1 to TRBJ2-7, with 8 bases matching TRBD2. V was pared by 6 bases and J by 3 bases, with 11 bases of the junction left unmatched. The CDR3 runs 15 residues. Germline V gene sequence: CDR1 SGHRS, CDR2 YFSETQ. CDR3 bases: TGCGCCAGCACCGGCGGGGCGGGGGGAAACTACGAGCAGTACTTC. Amino acids: CASTGGAGGNYEQYF.

As DNA, the CDR3 is TGTGCCAGTAGCCTCTCCTCTGGGGCCAACGTCCTGACTTTC. Amino acid sequence: CASSLSSGANVLTF. The genes are TRBV19 and TRBJ2-6, with D unresolved. CDR3 length: 14 amino acids. Trimming shortened V by 6 bases and J by 0 bases, and 6 bases separated the two germline ends. Germline V lookup: CDR1 LNHDA, CDR2 SQIVND (reference sequence).

There are a few counts of this clone. The CDR3 region has the DNA TGTGCCAGCAGCTTAACTCAGGGTCCTTGGAATGAGCAGTTCTTC. This sequence encodes CASSLTQGPWNEQFF. This rearrangement joins TRBV7-3 to TRBJ2-1, with D perhaps matching TRBD1 (5 bases). This CDR3 is built from 15 residues. Germline CDR1 reads SGHTA; CDR2 reads FQGTGA. Trimming removed 0 bases at V and 7 bases at J, with 13 bases between.

This rearrangement joins TRBV7-3 to TRBJ2-5; tentative D call: TRBD1 (7 bases). V was trimmed by 1 base and J by 5 bases, leaving 23 bases between them. The CDR3 runs to 18 residues. Germline V CDR1 and CDR2: SGHTA, FQGTGA. The CDR3 bases are TGTGCCAGCAGCTTAAACGGAGGGGGCGGTGGGATGATGGAGACCCAGTACTTC. Translated: CASSLNGGGGGMMETQYF.

The chain carries TRBV2 and TRBJ2-2; D not resolved. Between the trimmed V and J ends, which lost 8 bases and 1 base, there was a span of 8 bases. There are 13 residues in the CDR3. Germline V gives CDR1 SNHLY, CDR2 FYNNEI. This chain's CDR3 is CASGQENTGELFF. DNA of the CDR3: TGTGCCAGCGGGCAGGAGAACACCGGGGAGCTGTTTTTT.

The genes are TRBV5-6 and TRBJ2-7, with 15 positions matching TRBD2. The CDR3 has 18 amino acids. J gave up 3 bases and V 3 bases, and 10 bases lay outside the gene matches. Looked up from germline, CDR1 is SGHDT and CDR2 is YYEEEE. DNA of the CDR3: TGTGCCAGCAGCTCGGGACTAGCGGGGGGCCAGACGGACTACGAGCAGTACTTC. Protein sequence: CASSSGLAGGQTDYEQYF.